This paragraph reports one T cell receptor (beta chain). As processed by the authors: Amplification of reference gene primers was used by the study to estimate nucleated cell counts. The repertoire was sequenced with immunoSEQ multiplex PCR; TCRdb's copy has only in-frame clones and lacks some. V and J calls and clone size are copied from that table; D and trimming were computed from the DNA. The table shows more than 150,000 clones, with around four fifths occurring only once. The data derive from a study of blood T cell repertoires in COVID-19. This CDR3 is built from 15 residues. CDR1 and CDR2 from the germline V gene are MDHEN and SYDVKM. V gave up 5 bases and J gave up 5 bases; unmatched junction bases: 8.

The sample taken for sequencing was PBMCs or T cells enriched from blood (not recorded which). The receptor comes from a woman aged 50 to 60 who had recovered from COVID-19. The chain links TRBV28 to TRBJ1-2; 10 nucleotides match TRBD1. Here the CDR3 DNA reads TGTGCCAGCAGTCCTAGGACAGGGGGATTATATGGCTACACCTTC. As protein: CASSPRTGGLYGYTF.